The source of this T cell receptor (beta chain) is a study of cytomegalovirus exposure and HLA in healthy donors. The overall study: One earlier analysis, a look at 150 million to 200 million T cells, found some 100 million unique TCR beta sequences. Findings and caveats of the study: It was reported that TCR beta sequences correctly inferred the HLA-A and HLA-B alleles for most subjects. Across donors, presence/absence analyses took sequencing depth to be roughly uniform. In a later analysis, across HLA loci, associated TCR counts were highest for DRB1, lowest for HLA-C.

A word on this clone: Its antigen is not identified.

Germline loops: CDR1 LNHDA, CDR2 SQIVND (reference sequence). This CDR3 has 15 amino acids. J lost 7 bases, V lost 3 bases, and 6 bases had no gene match. Primers: 60 Vbeta forward and 13 Jbeta reverse. Generated by immunoSEQ multiplex PCR, the TCRdb table keeps only in-frame clones and is missing some. Among around 93,000 clones listed, approximately 80% were seen once. This clonotype was sampled from a man aged 45 to 65 in good health and CMV-seronegative. V and J are TRBV19 and TRBJ1-4, with TRBD1 matching 9 bases. The material sequenced was PBMCs. The CDR3 DNA reads as TGTGCCAGTAGTATGTCGGACAGGGGAGGTGAAAAACTGTTTTTT. It yields the protein CASSMSDRGGEKLFF.